This T cell receptor beta chain stems from a study of cytomegalovirus exposure and HLA in healthy donors. Study in general: The 90 to 150 validation repertoires used the same platform as the 650 to 850 first-cohort repertoires (as reported by a later analysis).

On this clone itself: Additional DNA sequences in this sample encode the identical CDR3.

This CDR3 region has 15 residues. Germline V gene data show CDR1 as SGHRS and CDR2 as YFSETQ. Trimming stripped 0 bases from V and 0 bases from J, with 9 bases between. Produced via immunoSEQ multiplex PCR; TCRdb's table is partial and in-frame only. The data contain 200,000 to 250,000 clones, over 75% of them singletons. The donors belonged to the roughly 110-subject validation cohort, separate from the approximately 700-subject first cohort. The chain joins TRBV5-1 to TRBJ1-1; D possibly corresponds to TRBD1 (6 bases). The TCR sequence derives from a woman younger than 30 in good health and CMV-seropositive. Sequencing was carried out using PBMCs. In nucleotides, the CDR3 is TGCGCCAGCAGCTTGGCTGGGACAATGAACACTGAAGCTTTCTTT. The encoded protein is CASSLAGTMNTEAFF.